This passage covers 27 T cell receptor beta chains from one sample sequenced in a study of blood T cell repertoires in COVID-19 (dated by TCRdb to 2018 to 2021). The library was made by the immunoSEQ multiplex PCR assay. TCRdb limited this immuneACCESS table to in-frame rearrangements with V and J called. A share of clones is missing; checked studies link under half to unresolved V genes, and the rest is unexplained. The sample records around 160,000 clones, approximately 87% of which are singletons. The ten most abundant clones make up more than 1% of the sample. Sample: PBMCs or T cells enriched from blood (not recorded which). These receptors were collected from a woman in her twenties or thirties with acute COVID-19.

The chain has TRBV3-1 (or the pseudogene TRBV3-2) and TRBJ2-1; 9 bases map to TRBD2. The CDR3 has 15 residues. The J segment lost 3 bases and the V segment lost 4 bases, leaving 4 bases of the junction unmatched. Per germline, CDR1 LGHDT and CDR2 YNNKEL (reference sequence). CDR3 region: CASSPRLADYNEQFF. The CDR3, as DNA: TGTGCCAGCAGCCCCCGACTAGCGGACTACAATGAGCAGTTCTTC.

The rearrangement joins TRBV7-9 to TRBJ1-1, with a weak D call TRBD1 (6 bases). Germline-derived CDR1 and CDR2 are SEHNR and FQNEAQ (reference sequence). V was cut by 6 bases and J by 6 bases, with 14 bases left in between. The CDR3 length is 13 residues. This chain's CDR3 is CASRLNTGPEAFF. CDR3 nucleotide sequence: TGTGCCAGCAGATTAAATACAGGGCCTGAAGCTTTCTTT.

The V call is TRBV6-2 or TRBV6-3, the J call TRBJ2-3, with TRBD2 identical over 10 bases. V trimming: 5 bases; J trimming: 2 bases; junction bases outside the gene matches: 7. The CDR3 runs to 16 residues. Germline values: CDR1 MNHEY, CDR2 SVGEGT. DNA of the CDR3: TGTGCCAGCAGTAAAACTAGCGGGGACACCACAGATACGCAGTATTTT. It specifies CASSKTSGDTTDTQYF.

The V gene is TRBV24-1, the J gene TRBJ2-1; 12 bases line up with TRBD2. This CDR3 comprises 16 residues. Losses at the gene ends were 3 bases for V and 6 bases for J; bases not matched to a gene: 5. Looked up from germline, CDR1 is KGHDR and CDR2 is SFDVKD. As DNA, the CDR3 is TGTGCCACCAGTGATCCCGGGACTAGCGGGTTCAATGAGCAGTTCTTC. This sequence encodes CATSDPGTSGFNEQFF.

The chain employs TRBV11-2 and TRBJ1-1; D possibly corresponds to TRBD1 (6 bases). Germline CDR1 reads SGHAT; CDR2 reads FQNNGV. V shed 4 bases and J shed 0 bases, with 15 bases lying between them. This CDR3 is 16 amino acids long. CDR3 sequence (DNA): TGTGCCAGCAGCTCCCTGGCCAGGGGCATGAACACTGAAGCTTTCTTT. Translation gives CASSSLARGMNTEAFF. Full variable domain (remainder filled in from reference TRBV11-2 and TRBJ1-1): EAGVAQSPRYKIIEKRQSVAFWCNPISGHATLYWYQQILGQGPKLLIQFQNNGVVDDSQLPKDRFSAERLKGVDSTLKIQPAKLEDSAVYLCASSSLARGMNTEAFFGQGTRLTVV.

The V gene is TRBV5-4, the J gene TRBJ1-3, with 9 positions matching TRBD1. The CDR3 contains 16 residues. J lost 4 bases, V lost 4 bases, and 9 bases had no gene match. Germline values: CDR1 SGHNT, CDR2 YYREEE (reference sequence). CDR3 protein: CASSLGTGTGGNTIYF. The CDR3 DNA reads as TGTGCCAGCAGCCTCGGGACAGGGACGGGCGGAAACACCATATATTTT.

V usage is TRBV7-9 and J usage is TRBJ1-5, with a weak D call TRBD1 (5 bases). The V end was cut by 5 bases, the J end by 7 bases, with 21 bases between. Germline V gene data show CDR1 as SEHNR and CDR2 as FQNEAQ (reference sequence). The CDR3 is 16 residues long. The CDR3 sequence is CASSSSLGLSGQPQHF. In DNA, the CDR3 is TGTGCCAGCAGCAGCTCATTGGGACTCTCGGGGCAGCCCCAGCATTTT. Complete variable domain (other parts from reference TRBV7-9 and TRBJ1-5): DTGVSQNPRHKITKRGQNVTFRCDPISEHNRLYWYRQTLGQGPEFLTYFQNEAQLEKSRLLSDRFSAERPKGSFSTLEIQRTEQGDSAMYLCASSSSLGLSGQPQHFGDGTRLSIL.

V is TRBV28 and J is TRBJ1-4; no clear D. Per germline, CDR1 MDHEN and CDR2 SYDVKM. Trimming removed 3 bases at V and 7 bases at J, with 18 bases between. The CDR3 loop spans 16 amino acids. The CDR3 reads CASSFPFDNNGEKLFF. The CDR3 DNA sequence: TGTGCCAGCAGTTTCCCTTTCGACAATAATGGTGAAAAACTGTTTTTT. The full variable domain, completed using reference TRBV28 and TRBJ1-4, is DVKVTQSSRYLVKRTGEKVFLECVQDMDHENMFWYRQDPGLGLRLIYFSYDVKMKEKGDIPEGYSVSREKKERFSLILESASTNQTSMYLCASSFPFDNNGEKLFFGSGTQLSVL.

The chain carries TRBV2 and TRBJ1-1; no reliable D call. This CDR3 comprises 13 residues. In germline, CDR1 is SNHLY, CDR2 FYNNEI. V was pared by 8 bases and J by 5 bases, with 15 bases between. The CDR3 region is CASSLTVRTEAFF. As DNA, the CDR3 is TGTGCCAGCTCCCTCACAGTTAGAACTGAAGCTTTCTTT.

The chain combines TRBV6-5 with TRBJ2-1; the D gene is possibly TRBD2 (6 bases). Trimming shortened V by 5 bases and J by 1 base, and 9 bases separated the two germline ends. The CDR3 consists of 14 residues. Germline loops: CDR1 MNHEY, CDR2 SVGAGI. The CDR3 coding sequence is TGTGCCAGCAGTCTTCGGGAGTCCTACAATGAGCAGTTCTTC. This gives the protein CASSLRESYNEQFF.

With regard to this clone: Other DNA sequences in this sample translate to the same CDR3. The V and J genes are TRBV5-1 and TRBJ2-7; D is undetermined. Germline CDR1 is SGHRS and CDR2 is YFSETQ. The V end lost 0 bases, the J end lost 4 bases, and 8 bases lay between the germline ends. This CDR3 spans 13 amino acids. CDR3 sequence (DNA): TGCGCCAGCAGCTTGGACCCGGGTTACGAGCAGTACTTC. This sequence encodes CASSLDPGYEQYF.

V gene TRBV6-5 combines with J gene TRBJ1-2, with TRBD1 identical over 8 bases. The junction had 6 bases not matched to a gene; V was cut back by 7 bases and J by 2 bases. The CDR3 extends over 14 amino acids. Germline V lookup: CDR1 MNHEY, CDR2 SVGAGI. Written as DNA, the CDR3 is TGTGCCAGCACCCAGGGGGCGCCCAACTATGGCTACACCTTC. It encodes CASTQGAPNYGYTF.

Of note for this clone: Relative to the germline gene, one junction end is altered; a read error may explain this. The J gene is TRBJ2-7, the V gene TRBV3-1 (or the pseudogene TRBV3-2); 10 nucleotides agree with TRBD2. CDR1 LGHDT and CDR2 YNNKEL come from the germline V gene (reference sequence). The CDR3 has 13 amino acids. The CDR3 spells CASSHLAGETPTF. The CDR3 DNA is TGTGCCAGCAGCCATCTAGCGGGAGAAACCCCCACCTTC.

This sequence joins TRBV28 and TRBJ1-1; D remains ambiguous. The CDR3 is made up of 15 amino acids. Looked up from germline, CDR1 is MDHEN and CDR2 is SYDVKM. V lost 5 bases, J lost 0 bases, and 13 bases lay in between. The CDR3: CASSMGGAMNTEAFF. DNA of the CDR3: TGTGCCAGCAGTATGGGAGGAGCCATGAACACTGAAGCTTTCTTT.

The V and J genes are TRBV14 and TRBJ1-1, with TRBD1 matching over 8 bases. This CDR3 has 20 amino acids. CDR1 is SGHDN and CDR2 is FVKESK in the germline V gene. After removal of 0 bases from V and 2 bases from J, the junction contained 17 bases not matched to a gene. For the CDR3, the DNA is TGTGCCAGCAGCCAAGATCAGGGGGCAGGACTAGAGGTCCCCAACACTGAAGCTTTCTTT. Translating it yields CASSQDQGAGLEVPNTEAFF.

This chain uses TRBV6-5 with TRBJ1-4, with D tentatively TRBD1 (5 bases). Trimming removed 4 bases from V and 8 bases from J, with 20 bases in between. The length of the CDR3 is 16 residues. Germline V gene lookup returns CDR1 MNHEY and CDR2 SVGAGI. CDR3 residues: CASSSPGRGAGEKLFF. The CDR3 DNA reads as TGTGCCAGCAGTTCCCCCGGTAGAGGGGCGGGGGAAAAACTGTTTTTT.

CDR3 DNA sequence: TGTGCCAGCACCCTTGCAGCGGGAGAATGGGACAATGAGCAGTTCTTC. Its protein product is CASTLAAGEWDNEQFF. This rearrangement joins TRBV27 to TRBJ2-1, with 8 bases lining up with TRBD2. V shed 7 bases, J shed 5 bases, and the junction held 13 bases outside the gene matches. CDR3 length: 16 residues. CDR1 and CDR2 (germline): MNHEY, SMNVEV (reference sequence).

For this clone: The sample contains more than one DNA sequence encoding this CDR3. The CDR3 sequence is CASSHGTVYNEQFF. In DNA, the CDR3 is TGCGCCAGCAGTCACGGGACAGTTTACAATGAGCAGTTCTTC. V and J are TRBV5-1 and TRBJ2-1; 7 bases match TRBD1. The CDR3 runs to 14 residues. J was trimmed by 4 bases and V by 5 bases; bases with no gene match: 6. Germline V CDR1 and CDR2: SGHRS, YFSETQ.

The CDR3 nucleotides are TGTGCCAGTAGTTCTCAGGCTAGCGGGAGGAATGAGCAGTTCTTC. Residues: CASSSQASGRNEQFF. The chain combines TRBV19 with TRBJ2-1; 11 bases align to TRBD2. Germline assignment: CDR1 LNHDA and CDR2 SQIVND (reference sequence). With V trimmed by 5 bases and J by 7 bases, 7 bases remained unmatched. The CDR3 loop spans 15 amino acids.

This clone was observed once. V gene TRBV15 combines with J gene TRBJ1-5; no definite D call. CDR1 is LNHNV, CDR2 YYDKDF, per germline (reference sequence). Trimming stripped 3 bases from V and 5 bases from J, with 5 bases between. The CDR3 length is 12 residues. CDR3 in amino acids: CATSRSYQPQHF. In DNA, the CDR3 is TGTGCCACCAGCAGGTCTTATCAGCCCCAGCATTTT. Combining the CDR3 with reference TRBV15 and TRBJ1-5 gives the whole variable domain DAMVIQNPRYQVTQFGKPVTLSCSQTLNHNVMYWYQQKSSQAPKLLFHYYDKDFNNEADTPDNFQSRRPNTSFCFLDIRSPGLGDTAMYLCATSRSYQPQHFGDGTRLSIL.

The chain combines TRBV15 with TRBJ2-3, with 10 bases identical to TRBD2. The CDR3 spans 17 residues. V lost 0 bases and J lost 2; bases outside the gene matches: 5. CDR1 is LNHNV and CDR2 is YYDKDF in the germline V gene (reference sequence). This CDR3 reads CATSRDSGGTLTDTQYF. The CDR3 coding sequence is TGTGCCACCAGCAGAGATAGCGGGGGGACCCTCACAGATACGCAGTATTTT.

The chain joins TRBV19 to TRBJ1-1; no reliable D call. The CDR3 contains 15 residues. Trimming took off 3 bases at V and 2 bases at J, with 13 bases between the two ends. Germline V gene lookup returns CDR1 LNHDA and CDR2 SQIVND (reference sequence). The CDR3 is CASSIAGSQNTEAFF. CDR3 bases: TGTGCCAGTAGTATTGCGGGGTCGCAAAACACTGAAGCTTTCTTT. Full variable domain (outside the CDR3, taken from reference TRBV19 and TRBJ1-1): DGGITQSPKYLFRKEGQNVTLSCEQNLNHDAMYWYRQDPGQGLRLIYYSQIVNDFQKGDIAEGYSVSREKKESFPLTVTSAQKNPTAFYLCASSIAGSQNTEAFFGQGTRLTVV.

The chain links TRBV5-6 to TRBJ2-5; TRBD2 agrees at 8 bases. V lost 4 bases to trimming and J lost 4 bases; unmatched junction nucleotides: 6. Germline V gives CDR1 SGHDT, CDR2 YYEEEE. The CDR3 has 14 amino acids. CDR3 in DNA: TGTGCCAGCAGCCAGACTAGCGCCCGAGAGACCCAGTACTTC. Protein: CASSQTSARETQYF.

J is TRBJ2-2 and V is TRBV19; TRBD1 matches 10 bases. CDR1 LNHDA and CDR2 SQIVND come from the germline V gene (reference sequence). V was clipped by 1 base and J by 4 bases; unmatched bases: 3. The CDR3 runs 16 residues. DNA for the CDR3: TGTGCCAGTAGTATAGTGGGGACAGGGGTCACCGGGGAGCTGTTTTTT. Translation: CASSIVGTGVTGELFF.

The chain links TRBV10-3 to TRBJ2-7; tentatively, D is TRBD1 (6 bases). CDR1 and CDR2 (germline): ENHRY, SYGVKD. Trimming pared 8 bases from V and 5 bases from J, leaving 19 bases between. The CDR3 spans 14 residues. CDR3 coding DNA: TGTGCCATCCGAGAGTGGGGGCAGGGCAACGAGCAGTACTTC. Its translation is CAIREWGQGNEQYF.

The genes are TRBV2 and TRBJ2-7; 9 positions agree with TRBD1. Germline CDR1 SNHLY, CDR2 FYNNEI. The V segment lost 9 bases and the J segment 1 base; nucleotides outside the gene matches: 7. CDR3 length: 14 residues. The CDR3 region has the DNA TGTGCCAGTAAAACAGGGGGCAGTTCCTACGAGCAGTACTTC. This codes for CASKTGGSSYEQYF. The full variable domain, rest sourced from reference TRBV2 and TRBJ2-7, is EPEVTQTPSHQVTQMGQEVILRCVPISNHLYFYWYRQILGQKVEFLVSFYNNEISEKSEIFDDQFSVERPDGSNFTLKIRSTKLEDSAMYFCASKTGGSSYEQYFGPGTRLTVT.

The CDR3 nucleotides are TGCAGTGCTAGTTCAGGGTCGGTCTACGAGCAGTACTTC. Its translation is CSASSGSVYEQYF. The V call is TRBV20-1, the J call TRBJ2-7, with D tentatively TRBD1 (5 bases). Trimming cost V 3 bases and J 3 bases, with 12 bases left between them. Germline V gives CDR1 DFQATT, CDR2 SNEGSKA (reference sequence). CDR3 length equals 13 residues.